This T cell receptor (beta chain) comes out of a study of T cell changes during pregnancy in multiple sclerosis. Sequenced by immunoSEQ multiplex PCR; TCRdb stores in-frame clones only, minus some. The data hold under 100,000 clones, with about 95% observed a single time. Per the germline V gene, CDR1 is SGHDT and CDR2 is YYEEEE. Trimming stripped 4 bases from V and 2 bases from J, with 12 bases between. This CDR3 has 14 amino acids. This chain uses TRBV5-6 with TRBJ2-5, with D possibly matching TRBD1 (6 bases). The sample consisted of peripheral blood, taken in the second trimester of pregnancy. The receptor was derived from a female donor with multiple sclerosis, enrolled in a pregnancy study. The chain's CDR3 is CASSGGGGQETQYF. The CDR3 bases are TGTGCCAGCAGCGGGGGCGGCGGACAAGAGACCCAGTACTTC.